Included here is one TCR beta chain sequence, with context. The target antigen is unknown. The data were obtained in a study of shared clonotypes between healthy human individuals. Study outcomes and limitations: Between a handful of donors, naive CD4 clonotypes were shared at a level of around 5.2%. Sequencing depth was expected to influence donor clonotype sharing.

It was at deep level that the assay was run. Produced via immunoSEQ multiplex PCR; TCRdb's table is partial and in-frame only. The table has about 2 million clones, around 96% seen once. As defined, naive CD8 cells were CD45RO-negative and positively selected for CCR7, with terminally differentiated effector memory CD45RA+ cells excluded. Nashville, Tennessee was home to all donors, each a Caucasian adult. The CDR3 consists of 12 residues. Germline CDR1 reads SEHNR; CDR2 reads FQNEAQ (reference sequence). The germline V and J ends were trimmed by 5 bases and 12 bases, with 14 bases remaining between them.

The receptor was derived from a man aged 18 to 30 in good health. The sample taken for sequencing was naive CD8+ T cells sorted from blood. The chain employs TRBV7-9 and TRBJ2-1, with a tentative D call TRBD2 (6 bases). The CDR3 sequence is CASSRDGDWQFF. In DNA, the CDR3 is TGTGCCAGCAGCCGAGATGGGGACTGGCAGTTCTTC.